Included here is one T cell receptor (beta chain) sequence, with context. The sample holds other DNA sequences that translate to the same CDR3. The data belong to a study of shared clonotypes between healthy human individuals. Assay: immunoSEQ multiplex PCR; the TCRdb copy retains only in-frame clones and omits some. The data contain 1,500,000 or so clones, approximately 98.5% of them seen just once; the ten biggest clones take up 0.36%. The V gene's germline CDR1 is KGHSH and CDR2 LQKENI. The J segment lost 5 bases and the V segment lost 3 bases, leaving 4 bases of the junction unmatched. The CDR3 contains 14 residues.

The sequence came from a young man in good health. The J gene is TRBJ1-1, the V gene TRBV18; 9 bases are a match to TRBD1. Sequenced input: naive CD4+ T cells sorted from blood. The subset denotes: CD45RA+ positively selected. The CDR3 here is CASSPGQGSTEAFF. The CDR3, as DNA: TGTGCCAGCTCACCTGGACAGGGGTCGACTGAAGCTTTCTTT.